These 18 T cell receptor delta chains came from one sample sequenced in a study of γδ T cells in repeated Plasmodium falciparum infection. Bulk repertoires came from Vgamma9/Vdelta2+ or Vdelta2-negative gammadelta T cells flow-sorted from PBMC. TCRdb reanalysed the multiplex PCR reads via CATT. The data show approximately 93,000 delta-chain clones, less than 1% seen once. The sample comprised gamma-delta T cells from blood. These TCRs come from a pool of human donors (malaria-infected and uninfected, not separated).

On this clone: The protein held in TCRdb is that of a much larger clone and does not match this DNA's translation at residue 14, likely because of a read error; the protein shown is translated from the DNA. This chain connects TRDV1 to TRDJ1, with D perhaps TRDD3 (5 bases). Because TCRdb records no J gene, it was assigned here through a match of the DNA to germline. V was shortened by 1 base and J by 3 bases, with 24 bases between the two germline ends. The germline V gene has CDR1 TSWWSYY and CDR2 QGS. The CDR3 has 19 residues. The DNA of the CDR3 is TGTGCTCTTGGGGAACGGCCTGGGTCGGCCCACCATGTAGCCGATAAACTCATCTTT. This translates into CALGERPGSAHHVADKLIF.

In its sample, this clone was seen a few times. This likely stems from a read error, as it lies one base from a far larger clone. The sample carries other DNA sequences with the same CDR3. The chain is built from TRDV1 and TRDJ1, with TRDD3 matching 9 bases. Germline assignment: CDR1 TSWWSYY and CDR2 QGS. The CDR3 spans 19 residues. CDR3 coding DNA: TGTGCTCTTGGGGAATCGCCAATCGGGGGGGATACATCCACCGATAAACTCATCTTC. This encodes CALGESPIGGDTSTDKLIF.

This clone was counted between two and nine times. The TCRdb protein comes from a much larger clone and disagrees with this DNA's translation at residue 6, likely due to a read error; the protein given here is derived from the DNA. DNA for the CDR3: TGTGCTCTTGGGGGAGGAGCACCCCCTAACTGGGGGATACTCTTCAACACCGATAAACTCATCTTT. Encoded protein: CALGGGAPPNWGILFNTDKLIF. The rearrangement joins TRDV1 to TRDJ1; 12 bases fit TRDD3. The J gene comes from matching the DNA to germline here; TCRdb lacks it. V shed 4 bases, J shed 0 bases, and the junction held 21 bases outside the gene matches. The germline V gene encodes CDR1 TSWWSYY and CDR2 QGS. CDR3 size: 22 residues.

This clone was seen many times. In nucleotides, the CDR3 is TGTGCTCTTGGCCTACGGGGACTCTGGGGATCCACCTCTTACACCGATAAACTCATCTTT. This sequence encodes CALGLRGLWGSTSYTDKLIF. The chain employs TRDV1 and TRDJ1, with a possible D match to TRDD3 (6 bases). The germline CDR1 and CDR2 sequences are TSWWSYY and QGS. V lost 6 bases and J lost 0, with 29 bases in between. The CDR3 consists of 20 residues.

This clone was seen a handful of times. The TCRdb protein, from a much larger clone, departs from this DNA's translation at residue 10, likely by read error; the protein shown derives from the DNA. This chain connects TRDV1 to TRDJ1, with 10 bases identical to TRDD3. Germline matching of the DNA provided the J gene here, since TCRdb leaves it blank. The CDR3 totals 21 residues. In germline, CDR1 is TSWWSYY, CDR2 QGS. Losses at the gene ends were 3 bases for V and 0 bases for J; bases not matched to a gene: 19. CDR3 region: CALGDPPSSWDWGMYTDKLIF. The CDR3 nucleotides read TGTGCTCTTGGGGATCCTCCTTCCTCCTGGGACTGGGGGATGTACACCGATAAACTCATCTTT.

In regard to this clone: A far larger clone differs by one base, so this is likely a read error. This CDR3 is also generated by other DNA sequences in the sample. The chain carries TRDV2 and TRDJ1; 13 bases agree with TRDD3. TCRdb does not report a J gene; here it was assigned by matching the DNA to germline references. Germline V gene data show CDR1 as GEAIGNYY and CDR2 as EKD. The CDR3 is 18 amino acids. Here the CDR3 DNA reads TGTGCCTGTGACCCCTTACTGGGGGATACGCGAGACACTGATAAACTCATCTTT. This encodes CACDPLLGDTRDTDKLIF.

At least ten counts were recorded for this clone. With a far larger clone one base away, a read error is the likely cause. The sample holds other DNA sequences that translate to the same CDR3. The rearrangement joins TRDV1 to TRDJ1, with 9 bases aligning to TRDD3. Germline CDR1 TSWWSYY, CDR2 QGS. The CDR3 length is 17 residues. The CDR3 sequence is CALGVGAGGFSTDKLIF. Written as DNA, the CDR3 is TGTGCTCTTGGGGTCGGGGCTGGGGGATTCTCTACCGATAAACTCATCTTC.

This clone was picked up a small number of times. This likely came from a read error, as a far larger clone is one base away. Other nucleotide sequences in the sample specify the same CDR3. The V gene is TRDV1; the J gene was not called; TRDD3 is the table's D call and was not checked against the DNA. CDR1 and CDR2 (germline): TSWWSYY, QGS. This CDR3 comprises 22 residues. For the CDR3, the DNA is TGTGCTCTTGGCCTACTTCCTATTCGATACTGGGGGATGATAGGTTACACCGATAAGCTCATCTTT. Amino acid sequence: CALGLLPIRYWGMIGYTDKLIF.

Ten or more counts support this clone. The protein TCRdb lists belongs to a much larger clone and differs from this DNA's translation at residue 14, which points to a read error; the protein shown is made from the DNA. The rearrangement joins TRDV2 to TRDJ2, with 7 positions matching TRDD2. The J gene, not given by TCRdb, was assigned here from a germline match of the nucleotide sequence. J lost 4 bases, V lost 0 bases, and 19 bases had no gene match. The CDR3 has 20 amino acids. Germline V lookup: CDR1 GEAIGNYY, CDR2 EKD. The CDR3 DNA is TGTGCCTGTGACACCGTCGGATCCCTGCCTTCCTTAGCTGGGACAGCACAACTCTTCTTT. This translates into CACDTVGSLPSLAGTAQLFF.

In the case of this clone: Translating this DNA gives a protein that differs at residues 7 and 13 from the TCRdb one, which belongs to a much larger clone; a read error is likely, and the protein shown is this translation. This CDR3 is CALGDPEDWGLSAYKLIF. The CDR3 DNA reads as TGTGCTCTTGGGGACCCGGAGGACTGGGGGCTATCCGCCTATAAACTCATCTTT. The rearrangement links TRDV1 to TRDJ1, with 8 bases lining up with TRDD3. With V trimmed by 3 bases and J by 6 bases, 18 bases remained unmatched. CDR3 size: 18 residues. CDR1 TSWWSYY and CDR2 QGS come from the germline V gene.

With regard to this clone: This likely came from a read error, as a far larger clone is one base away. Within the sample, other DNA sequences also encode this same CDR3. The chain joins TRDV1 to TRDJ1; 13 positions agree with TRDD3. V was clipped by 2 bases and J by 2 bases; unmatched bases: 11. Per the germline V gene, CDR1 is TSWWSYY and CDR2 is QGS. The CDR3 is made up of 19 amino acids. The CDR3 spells CALGEIRYWGIRPTDKLIF. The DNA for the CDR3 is TGTGCTCTTGGGGAAATTCGGTACTGGGGGATACGGCCTACCGATAAACTCATCTTT.

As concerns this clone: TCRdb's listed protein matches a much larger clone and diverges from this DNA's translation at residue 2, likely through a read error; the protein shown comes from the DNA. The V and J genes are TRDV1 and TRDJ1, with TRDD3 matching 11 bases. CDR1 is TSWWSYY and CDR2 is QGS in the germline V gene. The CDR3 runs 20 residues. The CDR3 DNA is TGTTCTCTTGGGAATCGGCGGATCCTACCTTTGGGGGATACGGCCGATAAACTCATCTTT. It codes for CSLGNRRILPLGDTADKLIF.

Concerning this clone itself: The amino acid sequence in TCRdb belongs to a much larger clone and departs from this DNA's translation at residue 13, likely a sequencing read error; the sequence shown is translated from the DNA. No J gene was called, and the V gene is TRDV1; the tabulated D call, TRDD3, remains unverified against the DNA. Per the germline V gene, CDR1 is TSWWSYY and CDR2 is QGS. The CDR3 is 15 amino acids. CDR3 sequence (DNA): TGTGCTCTTGGAGGGATAGGGACCGTAACCGATAAACCCATCTTT. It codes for CALGGIGTVTDKPIF.

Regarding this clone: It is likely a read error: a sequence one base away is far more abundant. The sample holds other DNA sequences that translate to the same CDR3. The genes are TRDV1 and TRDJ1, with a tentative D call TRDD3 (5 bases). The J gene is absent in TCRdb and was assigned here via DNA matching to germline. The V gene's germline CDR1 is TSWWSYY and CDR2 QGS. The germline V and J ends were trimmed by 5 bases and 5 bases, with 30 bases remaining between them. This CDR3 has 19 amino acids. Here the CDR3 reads CALGYLTRGPPGSTDKLIF. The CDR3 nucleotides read TGTGCTCTTGGGTACCTAACGAGGGGACCCCCCGGGAGCACTGATAAACTCATCTTT.

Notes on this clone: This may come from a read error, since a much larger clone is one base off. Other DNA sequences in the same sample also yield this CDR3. The CDR3 DNA reads TGTGCTCTTGGCCCCCCACCCCCTACCCCCGTTGTGGGGGAAAGATTGTACACTGATAAACTCATCTTT. It is translated as CALGPPPPTPVVGERLYTDKLIF. The V and J genes are TRDV1 and TRDJ1; the match to TRDD3 covers 7 bases. From germline, CDR1 is TSWWSYY and CDR2 QGS. This CDR3 has 23 amino acids.

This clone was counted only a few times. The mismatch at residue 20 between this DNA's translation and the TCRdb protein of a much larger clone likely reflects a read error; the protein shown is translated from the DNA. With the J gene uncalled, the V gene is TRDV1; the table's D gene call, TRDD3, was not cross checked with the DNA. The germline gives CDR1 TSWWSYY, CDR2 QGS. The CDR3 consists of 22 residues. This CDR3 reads CALGESTRQGREGILTTDKPIF. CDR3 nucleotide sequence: TGTGCTCTTGGGGAAAGTACCCGCCAGGGGAGAGAGGGGATACTGACCACCGATAAACCCATCTTT.

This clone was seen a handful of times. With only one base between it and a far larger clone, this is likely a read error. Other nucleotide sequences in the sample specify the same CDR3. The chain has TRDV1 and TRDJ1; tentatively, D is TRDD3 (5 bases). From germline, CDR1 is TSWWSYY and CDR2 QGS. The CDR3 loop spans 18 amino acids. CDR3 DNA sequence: TGTGCTCTTGGGGAACTAATCGCCACGGGGAAGAAGACCGACAAACTCATCTTT. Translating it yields CALGELIATGKKTDKLIF.

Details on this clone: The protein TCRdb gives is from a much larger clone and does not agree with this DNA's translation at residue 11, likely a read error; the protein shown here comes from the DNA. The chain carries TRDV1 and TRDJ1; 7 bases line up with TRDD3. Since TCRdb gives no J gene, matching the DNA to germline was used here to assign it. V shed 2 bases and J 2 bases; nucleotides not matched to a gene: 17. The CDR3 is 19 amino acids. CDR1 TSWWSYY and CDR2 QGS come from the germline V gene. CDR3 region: CALGESFNRVPGDTDKLIF. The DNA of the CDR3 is TGTGCTCTTGGGGAATCTTTCAACCGCGTACCGGGGGATACCGATAAACTCATCTTT.